This T cell receptor beta chain was identified during a study of blood T cell repertoires in COVID-19. Sequencing was performed with immunoSEQ multiplex PCR; in TCRdb, only in-frame clones are kept and a portion is missing. Here the sample spans roughly 28,000 clones, around four fifths being singletons. Unmatched junction bases numbered 5, after V lost 6 bases and J lost 11 bases. Germline values: CDR1 MNHEY, CDR2 SVGAGI. CDR3 length equals 13 residues. This clonotype originated in a woman in her 70s with active or convalescent COVID-19. The sequencing input was peripheral blood. V and J are TRBV6-5 and TRBJ1-6; 9 bases agree with TRBD1. The CDR3: CASSLGQGAPLHF. CDR3 coding DNA: TGTGCCAGCAGCCTGGGACAGGGCGCACCCCTCCACTTT.